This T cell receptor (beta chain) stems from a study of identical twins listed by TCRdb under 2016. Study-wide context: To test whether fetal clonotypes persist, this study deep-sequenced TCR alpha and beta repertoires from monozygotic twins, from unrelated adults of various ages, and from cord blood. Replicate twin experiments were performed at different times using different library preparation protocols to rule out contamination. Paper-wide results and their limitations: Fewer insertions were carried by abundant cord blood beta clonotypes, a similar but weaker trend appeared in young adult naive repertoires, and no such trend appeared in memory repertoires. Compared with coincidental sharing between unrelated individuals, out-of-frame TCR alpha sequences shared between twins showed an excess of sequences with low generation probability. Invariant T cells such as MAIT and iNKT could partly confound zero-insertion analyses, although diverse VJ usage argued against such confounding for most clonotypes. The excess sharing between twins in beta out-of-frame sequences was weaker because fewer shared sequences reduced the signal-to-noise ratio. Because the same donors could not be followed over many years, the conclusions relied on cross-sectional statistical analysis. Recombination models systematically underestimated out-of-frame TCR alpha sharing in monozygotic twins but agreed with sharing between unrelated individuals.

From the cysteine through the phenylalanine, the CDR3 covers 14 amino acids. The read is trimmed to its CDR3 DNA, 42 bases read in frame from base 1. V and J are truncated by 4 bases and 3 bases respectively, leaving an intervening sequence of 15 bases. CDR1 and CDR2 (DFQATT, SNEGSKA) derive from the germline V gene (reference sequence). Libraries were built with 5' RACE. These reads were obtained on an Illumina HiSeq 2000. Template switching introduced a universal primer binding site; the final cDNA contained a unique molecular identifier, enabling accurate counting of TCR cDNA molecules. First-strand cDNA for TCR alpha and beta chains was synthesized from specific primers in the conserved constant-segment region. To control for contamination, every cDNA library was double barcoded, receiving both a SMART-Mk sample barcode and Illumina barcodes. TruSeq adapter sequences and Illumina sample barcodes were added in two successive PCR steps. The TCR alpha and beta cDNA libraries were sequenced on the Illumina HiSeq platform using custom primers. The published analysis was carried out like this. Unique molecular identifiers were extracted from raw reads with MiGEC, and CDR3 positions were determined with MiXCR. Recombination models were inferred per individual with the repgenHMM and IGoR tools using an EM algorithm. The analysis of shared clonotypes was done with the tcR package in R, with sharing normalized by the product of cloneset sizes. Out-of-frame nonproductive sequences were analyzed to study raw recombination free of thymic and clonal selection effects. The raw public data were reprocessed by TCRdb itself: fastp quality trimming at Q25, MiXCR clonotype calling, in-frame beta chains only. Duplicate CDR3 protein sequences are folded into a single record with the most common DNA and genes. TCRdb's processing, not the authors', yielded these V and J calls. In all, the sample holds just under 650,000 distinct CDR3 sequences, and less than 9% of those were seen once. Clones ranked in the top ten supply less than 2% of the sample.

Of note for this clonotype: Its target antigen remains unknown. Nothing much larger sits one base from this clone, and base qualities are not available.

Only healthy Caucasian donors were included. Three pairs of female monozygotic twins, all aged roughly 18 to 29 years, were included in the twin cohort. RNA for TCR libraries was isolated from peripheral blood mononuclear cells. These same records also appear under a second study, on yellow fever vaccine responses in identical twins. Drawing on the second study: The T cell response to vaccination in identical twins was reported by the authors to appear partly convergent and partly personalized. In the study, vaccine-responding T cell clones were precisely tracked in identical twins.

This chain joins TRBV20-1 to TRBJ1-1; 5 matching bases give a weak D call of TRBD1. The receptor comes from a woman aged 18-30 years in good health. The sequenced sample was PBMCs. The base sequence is TGCAGTGCTACTAGACAGAACAAATACACTGAAGCTTTCTTT. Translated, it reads CSATRQNKYTEAFF.